Below, 13 T cell receptor beta chains from the same sample are listed, as sequenced in a study of T cells after yellow fever vaccination. TCRdb recomputed calls from the 5' RACE reads with MiXCR, one row per CDR3 protein. The data contain over 300,000 distinct CDR3 sequences, approximately 3.9% of them seen just once; the ten biggest clones take up around a quarter. Sequences were derived from PBMCs, sampled on the day of the yellow fever booster vaccination. The origin of the receptors is a man younger than 30 who received the YFV17D yellow fever vaccine.

In the case of this clonotype: The junction and the germline gene differ at one end; a read error may be behind it. This chain joins TRBV6-2 or TRBV6-3 and TRBJ2-1, with 7 bases fitting TRBD1. The CDR3 runs 14 residues. From germline, CDR1 is MNHEY and CDR2 SVGEGT. Written as DNA, the CDR3 is TGTGCCAGCAGTTACAGGGGGCCTGCCAATGAGCAGATCTTC. It translates to CASSYRGPANEQIF.

This clonotype showed up just a few times. The chain joins TRBV5-1 to TRBJ2-3, with 14 bases that match TRBD2. V was clipped by 4 bases and J by 5 bases; unmatched bases: 9. CDR3 length: 17 amino acids. The V gene's germline CDR1 is SGHRS and CDR2 YFSETQ. The CDR3 DNA is TGCGCCAGCAGCCCCGCGACTAGCGGGGGGGCGGGAGATACGCAGTATTTT. Protein sequence: CASSPATSGGAGDTQYF.

This clonotype has ten or more counts. The rearrangement joins TRBV2 to TRBJ1-5; D gene uncertain. Trimming cost V 6 bases and J 11 bases, with 14 bases left between them. CDR3 size: 12 residues. CDR1 and CDR2 from the germline V gene are SNHLY and FYNNEI. The CDR3 protein is CASRAEERAQHF. In DNA form, the CDR3 reads TGTGCCAGCAGGGCCGAGGAGCGGGCCCAGCATTTT.

This clonotype appeared many times. One end of the junction is discordant with germline, which a read error may explain. The chain couples TRBV6-5 to TRBJ1-2, with TRBD1 as a possible D gene (6 bases). The germline CDR1 and CDR2 sequences are MNHEY and SVGAGI. The CDR3 length is 11 residues. Here the CDR3 reads CASTQDGQPSF. The CDR3 bases are TGTGCCAGCACCCAAGATGGACAGCCTTCCTTC.

This clonotype was picked up many times. The chain combines TRBV4-3 with TRBJ2-7; TRBD1 might be the D (5 bases). The germline gives CDR1 LGHNA, CDR2 YSLEER. Trimming pared 0 bases from V and 2 bases from J, leaving 14 bases between. This CDR3 contains 16 residues. CDR3 residues: CASSQEVPGPAYEQYF. DNA for the CDR3: TGCGCCAGCAGCCAAGAGGTACCAGGGCCGGCCTACGAGCAGTACTTC.

The J gene is TRBJ2-7, the V gene TRBV14; the match to TRBD1 covers 10 bases. CDR3 length equals 14 residues. V was pared by 4 bases and J by 4 bases, with 4 bases of the junction left unmatched. The germline gives CDR1 SGHDN, CDR2 FVKESK. This chain's CDR3 is CASSLWTGGYEQYF. DNA of the CDR3: TGTGCCAGCAGCCTCTGGACAGGGGGATACGAGCAGTACTTC.

This chain joins TRBV18 and TRBJ2-1; D remains unclear. The CDR3 is 14 amino acids. CDR1 is KGHSH, CDR2 LQKENI, per germline. V shed 5 bases and J shed 7 bases, with 15 bases lying between them. The DNA of the CDR3 is TGTGCCAGCTCAACTACACAAGTGGGTAATGAGCAGTTCTTC. Its translation is CASSTTQVGNEQFF.

The CDR3, as DNA: TGTGCCAGCAGCCGACTGACTAGCGGGGGGGCCCTGTACAATGAGCAGTTCTTC. This translates into CASSRLTSGGALYNEQFF. The chain joins TRBV28 to TRBJ2-1; TRBD2 aligns across 14 bases. CDR1 and CDR2 (germline): MDHEN, SYDVKM. The CDR3 is 18 amino acids. V gave up 6 bases and J gave up 4 bases; unmatched junction bases: 11.

This clonotype was detected many times. This chain links TRBV24-1 with TRBJ2-3; TRBD1 aligns across 7 bases. V lost 6 bases and J lost 4; bases outside the gene matches: 3. The germline gives CDR1 KGHDR, CDR2 SFDVKD. The CDR3 runs to 13 residues. CDR3 sequence (DNA): TGTGCCACCAGTCGGGACAGACCAGATACGCAGTATTTT. Translation: CATSRDRPDTQYF.

This clonotype appeared a few times. V usage is TRBV3-1 and J usage is TRBJ2-2; D possibly corresponds to TRBD2 (6 bases). Germline assignment: CDR1 LGHDT and CDR2 YNNKEL (reference sequence). Trimming removed 4 bases from V and 3 bases from J, with 9 bases in between. This CDR3 is built from 14 residues. The CDR3 reads CASSPGLHTGELFF. In DNA form, the CDR3 reads TGTGCCAGCAGCCCGGGACTTCACACCGGGGAGCTGTTTTTT.

The rearrangement joins TRBV20-1 to TRBJ1-2; no reliable D call. The germline V gene has CDR1 DFQATT and CDR2 SNEGSKA (reference sequence). V was shortened by 3 bases and J by 4 bases, with 15 bases between the two germline ends. This CDR3 has 14 amino acids. The CDR3 DNA is TGCAGTGCTAGCAAGGCCCCCCTTATCTATGGCTACACCTTC. Protein sequence: CSASKAPLIYGYTF.

The rearrangement joins TRBV6-2 or TRBV6-3 to TRBJ2-3; D is undetermined. Trimming shortened V by 0 bases and J by 0 bases, and 16 bases separated the two germline ends. Germline CDR1 MNHEY, CDR2 SVGEGT. The CDR3 totals 18 residues. CDR3 sequence: CASSYSKIVVGSTDTQYF. DNA of the CDR3: TGTGCCAGCAGTTACTCGAAGATAGTAGTTGGGAGCACAGATACGCAGTATTTT.

Comments on this clonotype: This clone may be a read error of a much larger clone one base away. The J gene is TRBJ2-3, the V gene TRBV2; D remains ambiguous. The length of the CDR3 is 13 residues. Germline-derived CDR1 and CDR2 are SNHLY and FYNNEI. V was cut by 3 bases and J by 4 bases, with 8 bases left in between. DNA for the CDR3: TGTGCCAGCAGTGATTCTGGGGCAGATACGCAGTATTTT. This codes for CASSDSGADTQYF.